This T cell receptor beta chain came from a study of blood T cell repertoires in COVID-19. V shed 0 bases and J 3 bases; nucleotides not matched to a gene: 9. There are 18 residues in the CDR3. Germline values: CDR1 MNHEY, CDR2 SVGEGT. Data came from immunoSEQ multiplex PCR; TCRdb stores just in-frame clones and leaves some out. The sample includes 150,000 or so clones, about 86% of them seen just once. This chain links TRBV6-2 or TRBV6-3 with TRBJ2-1; 9 bases are a match to TRBD2. The sequenced sample consisted of peripheral blood. This TCR was sampled from a man in his fifties or sixties with active or convalescent COVID-19. The CDR3 nucleotides read TGTGCCAGCAGTTACTCCCCTTCGATTAGCGGGAGCTACAATGAGCAGTTCTTC. Translation: CASSYSPSISGSYNEQFF.